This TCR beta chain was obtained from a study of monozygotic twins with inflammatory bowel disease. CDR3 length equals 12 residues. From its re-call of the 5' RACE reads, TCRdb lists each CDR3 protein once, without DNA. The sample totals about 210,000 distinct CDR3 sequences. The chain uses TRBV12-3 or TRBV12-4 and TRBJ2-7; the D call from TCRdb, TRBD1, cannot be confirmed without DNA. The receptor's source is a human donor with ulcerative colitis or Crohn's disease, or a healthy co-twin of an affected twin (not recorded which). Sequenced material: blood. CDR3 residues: CASSLDRAQQYF.